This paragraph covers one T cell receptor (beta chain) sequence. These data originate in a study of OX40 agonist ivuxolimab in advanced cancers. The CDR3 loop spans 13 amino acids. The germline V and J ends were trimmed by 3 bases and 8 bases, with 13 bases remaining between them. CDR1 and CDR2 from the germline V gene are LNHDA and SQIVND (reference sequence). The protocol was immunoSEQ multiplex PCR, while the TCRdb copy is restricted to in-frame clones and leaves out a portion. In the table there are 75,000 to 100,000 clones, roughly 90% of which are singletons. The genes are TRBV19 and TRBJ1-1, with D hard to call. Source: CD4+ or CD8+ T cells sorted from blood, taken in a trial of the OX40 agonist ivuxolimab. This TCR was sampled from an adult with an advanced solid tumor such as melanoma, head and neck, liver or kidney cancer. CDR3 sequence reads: CASSISRRTEAFF. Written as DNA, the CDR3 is TGTGCCAGTAGTATTAGCCGACGCACCGAAGCTTTCTTT. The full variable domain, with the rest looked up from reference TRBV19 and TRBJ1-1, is DGGITQSPKYLFRKEGQNVTLSCEQNLNHDAMYWYRQDPGQGLRLIYYSQIVNDFQKGDIAEGYSVSREKKESFPLTVTSAQKNPTAFYLCASSISRRTEAFFGQGTRLTVV.